This entry is about one TCR beta chain. No antigen is known for it. Documented time point: week 5, during vaccination. Vaccination comprised doses that each held 300 ug of mutant IDH1 20-mer peptide, plus topical imiquimod. The V and J ends lost 11 bases and 0 bases, in that order; junction bases with no gene match: 6. The V gene's germline CDR1 is LNHDA and CDR2 SQIVND (reference sequence). The CDR3 length is 14 residues. This entry belongs to a study of a mutant IDH1 vaccine in newly diagnosed glioma. Across the whole study: Onset of vaccination occurred 4-6 weeks following radiotherapy alone, or with temozolomide cycles. Treated patients had a mean age of roughly 40 years and an approximately 62% male, approximately 38% female split.

The data were produced by immunoSEQ multiplex PCR, yet TCRdb's version contains in-frame clones alone and is incomplete. This table has tens of thousands of clones, 91% appearing once. Study results and caveats: Researchers report vaccine-induced immune responses in over 90% of patients.

The source of this sequence is a woman aged 45-65 years with glioma. V gene TRBV19 combines with J gene TRBJ2-2; 7 bases match TRBD1. The sample in question was PBMCs, obtained from a glioma patient whose treatment included an IDH1 peptide vaccine. This CDR3 reads CAGRDSSNTGELFF. The DNA of the CDR3 is TGTGCCGGCCGGGACAGCTCGAACACCGGGGAGCTGTTTTTT.